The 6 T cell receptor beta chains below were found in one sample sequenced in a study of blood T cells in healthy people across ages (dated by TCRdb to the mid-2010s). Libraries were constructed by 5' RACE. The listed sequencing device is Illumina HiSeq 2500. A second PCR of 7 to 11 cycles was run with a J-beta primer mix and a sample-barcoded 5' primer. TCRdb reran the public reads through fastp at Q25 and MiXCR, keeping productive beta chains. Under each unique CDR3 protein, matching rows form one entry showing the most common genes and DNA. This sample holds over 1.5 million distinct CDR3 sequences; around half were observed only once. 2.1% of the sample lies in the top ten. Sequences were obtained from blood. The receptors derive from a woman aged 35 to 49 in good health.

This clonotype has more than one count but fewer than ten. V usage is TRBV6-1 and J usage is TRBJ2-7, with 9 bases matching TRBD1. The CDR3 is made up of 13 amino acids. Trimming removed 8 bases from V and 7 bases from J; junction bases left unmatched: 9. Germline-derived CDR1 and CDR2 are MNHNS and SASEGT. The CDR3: CASWDRDSREQYF. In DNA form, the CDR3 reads TGTGCCAGCTGGGACAGGGATTCCCGAGAGCAGTACTTC.

The CDR3 protein is CASSLELPGNSPLHF. CDR3 nucleotide sequence: TGTGCCAGCAGCTTAGAGCTGCCCGGGAATTCACCCCTCCACTTT. The chain carries TRBV7-2 and TRBJ1-6; D call uncertain. Trimming pared 1 base from V and 7 bases from J, leaving 11 bases between. CDR3 length: 15 amino acids. Looked up from germline, CDR1 is SGHTA and CDR2 is FQGNSA.

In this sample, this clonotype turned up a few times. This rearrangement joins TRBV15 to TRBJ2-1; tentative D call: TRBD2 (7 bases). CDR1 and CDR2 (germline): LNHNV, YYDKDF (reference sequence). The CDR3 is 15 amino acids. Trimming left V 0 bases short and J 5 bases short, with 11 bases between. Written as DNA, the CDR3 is TGTGCCACCAGCAGAGATCCCGGGGGGCACAATGAGCAGTTCTTC. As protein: CATSRDPGGHNEQFF.

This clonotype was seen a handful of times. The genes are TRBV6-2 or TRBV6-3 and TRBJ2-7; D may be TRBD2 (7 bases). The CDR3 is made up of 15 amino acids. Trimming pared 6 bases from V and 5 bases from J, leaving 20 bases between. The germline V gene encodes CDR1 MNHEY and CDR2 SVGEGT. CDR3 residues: CASSPQRGGIHEQYF. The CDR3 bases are TGTGCCAGCAGCCCCCAGAGGGGGGGGATCCACGAGCAGTACTTC.

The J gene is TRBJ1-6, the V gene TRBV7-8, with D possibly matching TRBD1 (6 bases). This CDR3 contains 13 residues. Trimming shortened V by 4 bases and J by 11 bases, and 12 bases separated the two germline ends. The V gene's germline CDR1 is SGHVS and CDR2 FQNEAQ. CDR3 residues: CASSYTGLPPLHF. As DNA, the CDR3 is TGTGCCAGCAGCTATACAGGGTTGCCACCCCTCCACTTT.

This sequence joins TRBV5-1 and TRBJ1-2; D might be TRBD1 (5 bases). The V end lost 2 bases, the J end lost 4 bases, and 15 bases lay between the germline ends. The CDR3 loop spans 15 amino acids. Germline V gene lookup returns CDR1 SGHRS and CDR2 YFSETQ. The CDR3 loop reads CASSFGAGAFYGYTF. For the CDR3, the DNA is TGCGCCAGCAGCTTTGGAGCCGGGGCTTTCTATGGCTACACCTTC.